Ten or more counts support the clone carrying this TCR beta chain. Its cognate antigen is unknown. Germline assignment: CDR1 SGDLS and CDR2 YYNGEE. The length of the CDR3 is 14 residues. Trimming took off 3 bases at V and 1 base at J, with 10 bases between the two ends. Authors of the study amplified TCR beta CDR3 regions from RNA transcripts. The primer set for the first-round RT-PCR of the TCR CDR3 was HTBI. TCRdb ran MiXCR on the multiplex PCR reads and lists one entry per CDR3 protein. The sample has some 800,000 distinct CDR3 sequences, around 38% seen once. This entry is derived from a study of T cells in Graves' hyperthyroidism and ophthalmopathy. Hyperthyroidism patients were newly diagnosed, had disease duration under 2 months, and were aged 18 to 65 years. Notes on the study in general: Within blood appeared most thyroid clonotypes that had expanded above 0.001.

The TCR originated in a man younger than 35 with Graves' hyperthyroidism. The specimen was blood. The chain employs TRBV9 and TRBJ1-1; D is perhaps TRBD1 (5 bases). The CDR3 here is CASSDGAPNTEAFF. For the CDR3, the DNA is TGTGCCAGCAGCGACGGGGCCCCGAACACTGAAGCTTTCTTT.